This entry features one TCR beta chain sequence. This sample was included in a study of T cell changes during pregnancy in multiple sclerosis. Germline CDR1 SGHAT, CDR2 FQNNGV. The CDR3 is 14 residues long. V lost 5 bases to trimming and J lost 6 bases; unmatched junction nucleotides: 7. Data came from immunoSEQ multiplex PCR; TCRdb stores just in-frame clones and leaves some out. This table has approximately 100,000 clones, roughly 92% appearing once. This chain connects TRBV11-2 to TRBJ1-5; 7 bases are a match to TRBD1. The source is a female donor with multiple sclerosis, enrolled in a pregnancy study. Sequences were derived from peripheral blood, sampled in the second trimester of pregnancy. The CDR3, as DNA: TGTGCCAGCAGCCCCAGACAGGGAACTCAGCCCCAGCATTTT. Translated, it gives CASSPRQGTQPQHF.